Below, 10 T cell receptor beta chains from the same sample are listed, as sequenced in a study of regulatory T cells in long-lasting Graves disease. CDR3 regions were amplified by Arm-PCR using iRepertoire HTBI primers to build TCR beta libraries. TCRdb passed the multiplex PCR reads through MiXCR, listing each CDR3 protein once. The table has hundreds of thousands of distinct CDR3 sequences, about 14% seen once; the top ten hold under 10%. Noted time point: newly diagnosed GD, antithyroid drugs for less than 3 months. Construction of the TCR library relied on RNA isolated from PBMCs. The data were also submitted as part of a second study, on T cells in Graves' hyperthyroidism and ophthalmopathy.

The sample was peripheral blood mononuclear cells (PBMCs), taken at new diagnosis, from a patient treated with antithyroid drugs. The receptors originated from a man between 25 and 39 years old with Graves disease.

This clonotype was detected many times. V gene TRBV24-1 combines with J gene TRBJ2-7; D perhaps matches TRBD1 (5 bases). The CDR3 runs 13 residues. V shed 5 bases and J shed 3 bases, with 10 bases lying between them. Germline V CDR1 and CDR2: KGHDR, SFDVKD. Here the CDR3 DNA reads TGTGCCACCAGTGCGAGCAGGGACTACGAGCAGTACTTC. Its protein product is CATSASRDYEQYF.

The CDR3 is CASSLSGTPSTGELFF. CDR3 sequence (DNA): TGTGCCAGCAGTTTATCGGGAACCCCGAGCACCGGGGAGCTGTTTTTT. The chain recombines TRBV27 with TRBJ2-2; D unclear. Trimming stripped 0 bases from V and 4 bases from J, with 12 bases between. This CDR3 has 16 amino acids. Germline assignment: CDR1 MNHEY and CDR2 SMNVEV (reference sequence).

This clonotype was picked up many times. The V and J genes are TRBV5-1 and TRBJ1-6, with TRBD1 matching 8 bases. J gave up 5 bases and V 3 bases, and 7 bases lay outside the gene matches. CDR1 SGHRS and CDR2 YFSETQ come from the germline V gene. The CDR3 length is 16 residues. The CDR3 loop is CASSSGGDGHNSPLHF. CDR3 nucleotide sequence: TGCGCCAGCAGCTCAGGGGGCGACGGCCATAATTCACCCCTCCACTTT. Together with reference TRBV5-1 and TRBJ1-6, the CDR3 gives the full variable domain: KAGVTQTPRYLIKTRGQQVTLSCSPISGHRSVSWYQQTPGQGLQFLFEYFSETQRNKGNFPGRFSGRQFSNSRSEMNVSTLELGDSALYLCASSSGGDGHNSPLHFGNGTRLTVT.

In its sample, this clonotype was seen many times. The chain recombines TRBV12-5 with TRBJ2-2; D unclear. V shed 0 bases and J shed 6 bases, with 11 bases lying between them. Looked up from germline, CDR1 is LGHNT and CDR2 is FRNRAP. This CDR3 spans 15 amino acids. CDR3 nucleotide sequence: TGTGCTAGTGGTTTGGTGGCAGCCGAGGCCGGGGAGCTGTTTTTT. This codes for CASGLVAAEAGELFF.

This clonotype was picked up many times. The V call is TRBV2, the J call TRBJ1-1; D not resolved. Germline V CDR1 and CDR2: SNHLY, FYNNEI. V was cut by 4 bases and J by 4 bases, with 10 bases left in between. The CDR3 has 13 amino acids. The CDR3 sequence is CASSGSEGTEAFF. The CDR3 DNA sequence: TGTGCCAGCAGTGGGTCTGAAGGCACTGAAGCTTTCTTT.

The sample holds many counts of this clonotype. The V and J genes are TRBV20-1 and TRBJ2-5; 9 bases map to TRBD1. Losses at the gene ends were 5 bases for V and 5 bases for J; bases not matched to a gene: 9. The CDR3 extends over 14 amino acids. CDR1 and CDR2 (germline): DFQATT, SNEGSKA (reference sequence). The DNA for the CDR3 is TGCAGTGCTGGCCTGGGGACAGGGATGGAGACCCAGTACTTC. Translating it yields CSAGLGTGMETQYF.

The CDR3 sequence: CASSEWNNEQFF. CDR3 sequence (DNA): TGTGCCAGCAGTGAATGGAATAATGAGCAGTTCTTC. V and J are TRBV2 and TRBJ2-1; unclear D gene. V was shortened by 2 bases and J by 7 bases, with 6 bases between the two germline ends. Per the germline V gene, CDR1 is SNHLY and CDR2 is FYNNEI. This CDR3 is built from 12 residues.

In this sample, this clonotype turned up many times. The genes are TRBV12-3 or TRBV12-4 and TRBJ2-3; possible D gene TRBD2, 5 bases. V dropped 3 bases and J dropped 0 bases, with 16 bases sitting between them. CDR3 length equals 17 residues. CDR3 region: CASSFGSSGGSTDTQYF. CDR3 bases: TGTGCCAGCAGTTTTGGGTCGAGCGGAGGTAGCACAGATACGCAGTATTTT.

This clonotype was recorded at least ten times. The J gene is TRBJ2-7, the V gene TRBV7-2; D could derive from TRBD1 or TRBD2 (6 bases each). The CDR3 extends over 16 amino acids. Germline values: CDR1 SGHTA, CDR2 FQGNSA. V was trimmed by 1 base and J by 2 bases, leaving 15 bases between them. CDR3 in DNA: TGTGCCAGCAGCTTAGGTTCATCGGGGGCAACCTACGAGCAGTACTTC. Translating it yields CASSLGSSGATYEQYF.

In this sample, this clonotype turned up many times. CDR3 coding DNA: TGCAGTGCTGGGGACAGGGGAGCAGCAACTAATGAAAAACTGTTTTTT. It is translated as CSAGDRGAATNEKLFF. The rearrangement joins TRBV20-1 to TRBJ1-4, with TRBD1 matching 10 bases. The J segment lost 0 bases and the V segment lost 5 bases, leaving 6 bases of the junction unmatched. CDR1 DFQATT and CDR2 SNEGSKA come from the germline V gene (reference sequence). This CDR3 contains 16 residues.